Below, 8 T cell receptor beta chains from the same sample are listed, as sequenced in a study of T cell repertoires in cytomegalovirus infection. TCRdb reanalysed the reads using MiXCR and keeps one entry per CDR3 protein. The top ten hold more than 13% of the sample, which has about 260,000 distinct CDR3 sequences, approximately 10% seen once. Sequenced: PBMCs. These receptors were obtained from a human donor in good health (CMV status not recorded). Some clones in this sample may be carry-over from other donors' samples.

J is TRBJ2-3 and V is TRBV12-3 or TRBV12-4, with TRBD1 matching 7 bases. CDR3 size: 15 residues. The V segment lost 0 bases and the J segment 4 bases; nucleotides outside the gene matches: 4. CDR3 amino acids: CASSLATGQADTQYF. The DNA for the CDR3 is TGTGCCAGCAGTTTAGCGACAGGGCAAGCAGATACGCAGTATTTT.

This rearrangement joins TRBV2 to TRBJ1-1, with D perhaps matching TRBD1 (5 bases). CDR3 length: 17 amino acids. V lost 5 bases to trimming and J lost 1 base, with 20 bases between them. The germline gives CDR1 SNHLY, CDR2 FYNNEI. The CDR3 sequence is CASSSLRAATANTEAFF. The CDR3 DNA reads as TGTGCCAGCAGTAGCCTCAGGGCTGCGACAGCGAACACTGAAGCTTTCTTT.

This clonotype was seen a handful of times. The gene calls are TRBV5-8 and TRBJ2-3; D might be TRBD2 (6 bases). CDR3 length equals 16 residues. Per germline, CDR1 SGHTS and CDR2 YDEGEE. With 2 bases removed from V and 0 bases from J, the gap between germline ends came to 13 bases. The CDR3 spells CASSFGGGTSTDTQYF. CDR3 coding DNA: TGTGCCAGCAGCTTCGGGGGAGGAACTAGCACAGATACGCAGTATTTT. Together with reference TRBV5-8 and TRBJ2-3, the CDR3 gives the full variable domain: EAGVTQSPTHLIKTRGQQATLRCSPISGHTSVYWYQQALGLGLQFLLWYDEGEERNRGNFPPRFSGRQFPNYSSELNVNALELEDSALYLCASSFGGGTSTDTQYFGPGTRLTVL.

This clonotype was counted many times. One end of the junction is discordant with germline, which a read error may explain. The chain links TRBV4-1 to TRBJ2-2; 7 bases are a match to TRBD1. The CDR3 covers 16 residues. CDR1 is MGHRA, CDR2 YSYEKL, per germline. The CDR3 DNA follows: TGTGCCAGCAGCCAACGACAGGGCGCGAACACCGGGGAGCTGTTTTTT. Translating it yields CASSQRQGANTGELFF.

The chain recombines TRBV29-1 with TRBJ2-7, with TRBD2 as a possible D gene (5 bases). Germline-derived CDR1 and CDR2 are SQVTM and ANQGSEA. The V end was cut by 6 bases, the J end by 4 bases, with 13 bases between. The CDR3 length is 12 residues. The CDR3 DNA reads as TGCAGCGTCCGACCGCGGACTTACGAGCAGTACTTC. Translation gives CSVRPRTYEQYF.

This clonotype was recorded at least ten times. The rearrangement joins TRBV7-9 to TRBJ1-1; weak D call: TRBD1 (6 bases). Trimming removed 5 bases at V and 7 bases at J, with 14 bases between. This CDR3 region has 13 residues. CDR1 SEHNR and CDR2 FQNEAQ come from the germline V gene (reference sequence). The CDR3 is CASSAQGRSEAFF. CDR3 coding DNA: TGTGCCAGCAGCGCCCAGGGGAGAAGTGAAGCTTTCTTT.

This clonotype was observed at least ten times. One end of the junction is discordant with germline, which a read error may explain. The V gene is TRBV12-3 or TRBV12-4, the J gene TRBJ2-3; D possibly matches TRBD1 or TRBD2 (5 bases each). The CDR3 is 11 amino acids. The CDR3 protein is CASSPGTQPLF. CDR3 in DNA: TGTGCCAGCAGTCCCGGGACGCAGCCCCTATTT.

This chain uses TRBV19 with TRBJ1-2; the match to TRBD1 covers 10 bases. CDR1 and CDR2 from the germline V gene are LNHDA and SQIVND (reference sequence). The CDR3 has 15 amino acids. Unmatched junction bases numbered 10, after V lost 7 bases and J lost 5 bases. The CDR3 DNA is TGTGCCAGTAAGATTACCGGGACAGGGGCTTATGGCTACACCTTC. Protein sequence: CASKITGTGAYGYTF.